A selection of T cell receptor beta chains follows, all from one sample in a study of blood T cell repertoires in COVID-19. Sequenced by immunoSEQ multiplex PCR; TCRdb stores in-frame clones only, minus some. This table has around 350,000 clones, around nine tenths appearing once. Material: peripheral blood. Every receptor here comes from a human donor in a cohort sampled during active COVID-19. The CDR3 runs from the conserved cysteine through the conserved F or W. The D gene is left open where the match is weak. Not every row has a clone size; where given, it reads once, few, many or a size class.

size	V	J	D	CDR3	DNA
NA	TRBV28	TRBJ1-5	TRBD1	CASTSVGTGGDQPQHF	TGTGCCAGCACCTCGGTCGGGACAGGGGGGGATCAGCCCCAGCATTTT
NA	TRBV5-1	TRBJ2-3	NA	CASSLVGMGRTDTQYF	TGCGCCAGCAGCTTGGTGGGGATGGGGCGCACAGATACGCAGTATTTT
many	TRBV19	TRBJ1-2	NA	CASSIDTEYGYTF	TGTGCCAGTAGTATAGACACTGAGTATGGCTACACCTTC
NA	TRBV13	TRBJ2-6	NA	CASRKLPGGAGANVLTF	TGTGCCAGCAGAAAACTCCCGGGGGGCGCTGGGGCCAACGTCCTGACTTTC
NA	TRBV25-1	TRBJ2-7	TRBD2	CASSDAPASGGYEQYF	TGTGCCAGCAGTGATGCCCCGGCTAGCGGGGGTTACGAGCAGTACTTC
NA	TRBV19	TRBJ2-7	TRBD1	CASKTQGGSYEQYF	TGTGCCAGTAAAACACAGGGGGGCTCCTACGAGCAGTACTTC
few	TRBV6-5	TRBJ1-1	NA	CASSTDWRYTEAFF	TGTGCCAGCAGCACGGATTGGCGGTACACTGAAGCTTTCTTT
NA	TRBV24-1	TRBJ1-2	NA	CATSDTAHNYGYTF	TGTGCCACCAGTGATACAGCTCATAACTATGGCTACACCTTC
NA	TRBV28	TRBJ1-4	NA	CAVEAANEKLFF	TGTGCTGTCGAGGCTGCTAATGAAAAACTGTTTTTT
once	TRBV5-5	TRBJ2-2	NA	CASSLAVSVGGELFF	TGTGCCAGCAGCTTGGCGGTTAGCGTAGGCGGGGAGCTGTTTTTT
NA	TRBV2	TRBJ1-2	TRBD1	CASNRDSQVLHGYTF	TGTGCCAGCAACCGGGACAGCCAGGTTTTACATGGCTACACCTTC
NA	TRBV10-3	TRBJ1-1	NA	CATNVGRNTEAFF	TGTGCCACTAATGTCGGGAGGAACACTGAAGCTTTCTTT
NA	TRBV10-3	TRBJ2-1	NA	CAISLPWAEQFF	TGTGCCATCAGCCTCCCCTGGGCTGAGCAGTTCTTC
NA	TRBV30	TRBJ2-5	TRBD2	CAWKTAGGETQYF	TGTGCCTGGAAAACAGCGGGGGGCGAGACCCAGTACTTC
NA	TRBV9	TRBJ2-7	NA	CASSVEDTSEQYF	TGTGCCAGCAGCGTAGAGGACACTTCCGAGCAGTACTTC
NA	TRBV6-5	TRBJ2-2	TRBD1	CASSRDREDVGELFF	TGTGCCAGCAGCCGGGACAGGGAAGATGTCGGGGAGCTGTTTTTT
NA	TRBV5-1	TRBJ2-3	TRBD2	CASSLVALAGAPWYF	TGCGCCAGCAGCTTGGTAGCCCTAGCGGGGGCCCCGTGGTATTTT
NA	TRBV3-1/TRBV3-2	TRBJ2-5	TRBD2	CASSQDFSGGEETQYF	TGTGCCAGCAGCCAAGATTTTAGCGGGGGGGAAGAGACCCAGTACTTC
NA	TRBV5-6	TRBJ2-5	NA	CASSLDRPETQYF	TGTGCCAGCAGCTTAGACAGGCCGGAGACCCAGTACTTC
NA	TRBV19	TRBJ2-1	TRBD2	CASSSGVSYNEQFF	TGTGCCAGTTCCAGCGGGGTATCCTACAATGAGCAGTTCTTC
few	TRBV14	TRBJ1-1	NA	CASSQDSGANTEAFF	TGTGCCAGCAGCCAAGATAGTGGGGCGAACACTGAAGCTTTCTTT
NA	TRBV11-3	TRBJ2-1	TRBD2	CASSLEGLAGGSDEQFF	TGTGCCAGCAGCTTAGAAGGACTAGCGGGGGGTTCAGATGAGCAGTTCTTC
few	TRBV5-6	TRBJ2-1	NA	CASSPWYRYNEQFF	TGTGCCAGCAGCCCCTGGTATCGGTACAATGAGCAGTTCTTC
NA	TRBV29-1	TRBJ1-1	NA	CSVRSGSYTEAFF	TGCAGCGTCCGCTCGGGGAGCTACACTGAAGCTTTCTTT
few	TRBV30	TRBJ2-1	NA	CAFLRQGSYNEQFF	TGTGCCTTCTTAAGGCAGGGGTCCTACAATGAGCAGTTCTTC
NA	TRBV5-1	TRBJ1-1	TRBD1	CASRRGDQGVDTEAFF	TGCGCCAGCAGAAGGGGAGACCAGGGGGTAGACACTGAAGCTTTCTTT
NA	TRBV3-1/TRBV3-2	TRBJ2-7	NA	CASSQDTLGREQYF	TGTGCCAGCAGCCAAGATACTCTGGGGCGGGAGCAGTACTTC
NA	TRBV5-1	TRBJ2-5	TRBD1	CASSLGAWTGSLETQYF	TGCGCCAGCAGCTTGGGCGCCTGGACAGGGAGCCTTGAGACCCAGTACTTC
NA	TRBV4-1	TRBJ1-5	NA	CASSPGGLEQPQHF	TGCGCCAGCAGCCCCGGGGGGCTGGAGCAGCCCCAGCATTTT
NA	TRBV28	TRBJ2-1	TRBD2	CASSSPLAGVNEQFF	TGTGCCAGCAGTTCCCCTCTAGCGGGAGTGAATGAGCAGTTCTTC
NA	TRBV28	TRBJ2-1	TRBD2	CASSSSPGTSGNNEQFF	TGTGCCAGCAGTTCCTCACCCGGGACTAGCGGGAACAATGAGCAGTTCTTC
NA	TRBV30	TRBJ2-2	NA	CAWTRDTSTGELFF	TGTGCCTGGACCAGGGACACTAGTACCGGGGAGCTGTTTTTT
NA	TRBV7-2	TRBJ1-5	NA	CASSLEGGNQPQHF	TGTGCCAGCAGCTTAGAGGGGGGGAATCAGCCCCAGCATTTT
NA	TRBV2	TRBJ2-7	NA	CASSEFRGYEQYF	TGTGCCAGCAGCGAATTTAGAGGGTACGAGCAGTACTTC
NA	TRBV5-1	TRBJ2-7	NA	CASSLDAAYEQYF	TGCGCCAGCAGCTTGGATGCGGCCTACGAGCAGTACTTC
once	TRBV30	TRBJ1-2	TRBD1	CAWSALQGGIYGYTF	TGTGCCTGGAGTGCCTTACAGGGGGGGATCTATGGCTACACCTTC
NA	TRBV27	TRBJ2-2	NA	CASSFQGTSNTGELFF	TGTGCCAGCAGTTTTCAGGGAACCTCGAACACCGGGGAGCTGTTTTTT
NA	TRBV3-1/TRBV3-2	TRBJ2-5	NA	CASSQDIGEPRETQYF	TGTGCCAGCAGCCAAGATATTGGAGAACCGAGGGAGACCCAGTACTTC
NA	TRBV3-1/TRBV3-2	TRBJ2-6	NA	CASSLASGANVLTF	TGTGCCAGCAGCCTGGCTTCTGGGGCCAACGTCCTGACTTTC
NA	TRBV7-2	TRBJ1-6	TRBD1	CASRLTGGVNSPLHF	TGTGCCAGCAGACTGACAGGGGGCGTGAATTCACCCCTCCACTTT
NA	TRBV4-2	TRBJ2-2	NA	CASSPGPGQNTGELFF	TGTGCCAGCAGCCCCGGGCCGGGACAGAACACCGGGGAGCTGTTTTTT
NA	TRBV28	TRBJ1-5	TRBD1	CASRQGQTGTNQPQHF	TGTGCCAGCCGACAAGGTCAGACAGGGACCAATCAGCCCCAGCATTTT
NA	TRBV7-2	TRBJ2-7	TRBD2	CASSFSGGLSYEQYF	TGTGCCAGCAGCTTTAGCGGGGGCCTCTCCTACGAGCAGTACTTC
few	TRBV3-1/TRBV3-2	TRBJ2-2	TRBD1	CASSRGTGEPGELFF	TGTGCCAGCAGCCGGGGGACAGGGGAGCCCGGGGAGCTGTTTTTT